This T cell receptor (beta chain) was recorded in a study of T cells in Graves' hyperthyroidism and ophthalmopathy. This clonotype was found many times. What it binds is unknown. Regarding the study as a whole: A model built on 13 V-J features separated ophthalmopathy from stable hyperthyroidism. The blood repertoire included most of the expanded thyroid clonotypes above 0.001.

The source material, RNA transcripts, was used to amplify TCR beta CDR3 regions. Researchers ran a first-round RT-PCR on the TCR CDR3 using the HTBI primer set. TCRdb independently ran MiXCR on the multiplex PCR reads; one entry per CDR3 protein. This table holds around 350,000 distinct CDR3 sequences, about 18% found once. In germline, CDR1 is SQVTM, CDR2 ANQGSEA. The ends were cut back, 5 bases at V and 3 bases at J, with 19 bases in the middle. The CDR3 is 15 residues long. A lack of ophthalmopathy progression within 18 months defined stable Graves' hyperthyroidism. This chain uses TRBV29-1 with TRBJ1-1, with D possibly TRBD1 on 5 matching bases. Source material: blood. This receptor was identified in a woman aged 18-30 years with Graves' hyperthyroidism. The CDR3 sequence is CSVSVGGWGDTEAFF. The CDR3 DNA follows: TGCAGCGTTTCGGTGGGGGGATGGGGCGACACTGAAGCTTTCTTT.